This TCR beta chain was recorded in a study of T-cell reconstitution after alpha-beta-depleted transplantation in children. Preparation of the TCRbeta library was carried out with unique molecular identifiers. TCRdb called the PCR reads again in MiXCR, with one record for every CDR3 protein. The sample holds some 200,000 distinct CDR3 sequences, about 8.4% seen once. This clonotype showed up many times. The antigen remains undetermined. Study-wide findings and caveats: Surviving recipient T cells and thymic progenitors accounted for the high day-60 TCRbeta diversity observed in some patients.

There are 14 residues in the CDR3. The trim removed 0 bases at V and 3 bases at J, leaving 2 bases unmatched. Germline loops: CDR1 MNHEY, CDR2 SVGAGI. Specimen: PBMCs, mostly from graft donor cells, collected 360 days after TCRalphabeta/CD19-depleted stem cell transplant. This chain connects TRBV6-5 to TRBJ2-7, with 7 positions matching TRBD2. This receptor was identified in a male patient aged 2 to 9 who had a stem cell transplant for acute myeloid leukemia, so the T cells may come from the graft donor. CDR3 in amino acids: CASSYSPSGYEQYF. CDR3 nucleotides: TGTGCCAGCAGTTACTCGCCTAGCGGCTACGAGCAGTACTTC.